The clone carrying this T cell receptor (beta chain) has only one observation. Sequencing used immunoSEQ multiplex PCR; TCRdb keeps in-frame clones, though not all of them. Of roughly 2,500,000 clones listed, 80% to 95% are singletons. The data are from a study of shared clonotypes between healthy human individuals. Germline V lookup: CDR1 SGHVS, CDR2 FQNEAQ. Between the trimmed V and J ends, which lost 1 base and 7 bases, there was a span of 17 bases. The CDR3 is made up of 16 amino acids. This chain joins TRBV7-8 and TRBJ2-1, with D possibly matching TRBD2 (5 bases). The receptor comes from a man aged 18 to 30 in good health. Some clones in this sample may be carry-over from other donors' samples. Sequences were obtained from naive CD4+ T cells from PBMCs. Subset indicated: CD45RA+ positively selected. CDR3 coding DNA: TGTGCCAGCAGCTTAGAGCCCCTTGCTAGGGAGAATGAGCAGTTCTTC. This encodes CASSLEPLARENEQFF.